The 23 T cell receptor beta chains given below trace back to one sample, sequenced in a study of blood T cells in healthy people across ages. A second about 7 to 12 cycle PCR used barcoded and J-beta primers. MiXCR, applied by TCRdb to the 5' RACE reads, yields one record per CDR3 protein. Found here are about 930,000 distinct CDR3 sequences, roughly 28% of them singletons; the top ten hold 10%. The data also belong to a second study, concerning T cells of mothers and their children.

Sequencing used blood. Every receptor here comes from a woman between 35 and 50 years old in good health.

In DNA form, the CDR3 reads TGTGCCAGCAGCACCTCAGGGGGCAGGGAAGCTTTCTTT. Translation: CASSTSGGREAFF. The genes are TRBV12-3 or TRBV12-4 and TRBJ1-1, with 8 bases that match TRBD1. CDR3 length equals 13 residues. The V gene end was trimmed by 6 bases and the J gene end by 8 bases; junction bases not matched to a gene: 8.

The rearrangement joins TRBV5-1 to TRBJ2-2; no clear D gene. V was cut by 0 bases and J by 2 bases, with 8 bases left in between. The CDR3 runs 15 residues. The V gene's germline CDR1 is SGHRS and CDR2 YFSETQ. The CDR3, as DNA: TGCGCCAGCAGCTTGGATGGGCAAAACACCGGGGAGCTGTTTTTT. Translation: CASSLDGQNTGELFF.

This clonotype came up a few times. The chain has TRBV27 and TRBJ2-5; a possible D gene is TRBD2 (6 bases). Germline CDR1 reads MNHEY; CDR2 reads SMNVEV (reference sequence). The V and J ends lost 3 bases and 5 bases respectively, with 13 bases between them. This CDR3 region has 14 residues. The CDR3 DNA reads as TGTGCCAGCAGTTTCAGTAGGAGGGGTGAGACCCAGTACTTC. Protein sequence: CASSFSRRGETQYF.

This clonotype was found many times. The chain links TRBV5-1 to TRBJ2-5, with D possibly matching TRBD2 (6 bases). The V gene lost 4 bases and the J gene lost 11 bases, with 21 bases spanning the gap. This CDR3 is 14 amino acids long. Germline V gives CDR1 SGHRS, CDR2 YFSETQ. CDR3 sequence: CASSLDSASGEQYF. The CDR3 DNA reads TGCGCCAGCAGCCTAGACAGCGCCTCGGGAGAGCAGTACTTC.

This clonotype showed up just a few times. The chain recombines TRBV9 with TRBJ2-3, with 9 bases matching TRBD2. The germline CDR1 and CDR2 sequences are SGDLS and YYNGEE. CDR3 length: 18 residues. J was trimmed by 4 bases and V by 0 bases; bases with no gene match: 12. CDR3 coding DNA: TGTGCCAGCAGCGTAGCTCCCCATGCTAGCGGGGAGGCAGATACGCAGTATTTT. Its translation: CASSVAPHASGEADTQYF.

This clonotype was detected ten times or more. The rearrangement links TRBV29-1 to TRBJ2-5; D assignment may be TRBD1 or TRBD2 (6 bases each). This CDR3 contains 14 residues. Trimming took 0 bases from V and 4 from J, leaving 12 bases between them. Germline assignment: CDR1 SQVTM and CDR2 ANQGSEA. The CDR3 is CSVEDTGAGETQYF. CDR3 sequence (DNA): TGCAGCGTTGAAGATACGGGGGCGGGAGAGACCCAGTACTTC.

This clonotype was seen many times. The chain is built from TRBV12-3 or TRBV12-4 and TRBJ2-7, with 8 bases identical to TRBD1. The CDR3 contains 12 residues. V was clipped by 6 bases and J by 6 bases; unmatched bases: 4. As DNA, the CDR3 is TGTGCCAGCAGCATCGGACAGGGCGAGCAGTACTTC. It codes for CASSIGQGEQYF.

This clonotype showed up just a few times. Just one base apart from a much larger clone, this may be a read error. This chain joins TRBV7-3 and TRBJ2-7; D is perhaps TRBD1 (6 bases). V dropped 5 bases and J dropped 6 bases, with 14 bases sitting between them. Germline-derived CDR1 and CDR2 are SGHTA and FQGTGA. The CDR3 spans 13 residues. In DNA, the CDR3 is TGTGCCAGCAGCAATACAGGGATCGGCGAGCAGTACTTC. Translation gives CASSNTGIGEQYF.

In its sample, this clonotype was seen many times. This chain connects TRBV5-1 to TRBJ2-1; a weak D match, TRBD1 (6 bases). Trimming pared 4 bases from V and 10 bases from J, leaving 21 bases between. Germline-derived CDR1 and CDR2 are SGHRS and YFSETQ. The CDR3 is 15 residues long. This CDR3 reads CASSPRQAGDREQFF. The CDR3 bases are TGCGCCAGCAGCCCCCGACAGGCCGGGGATAGGGAGCAGTTCTTC.

This clonotype was seen at least ten times. The chain employs TRBV6-5 and TRBJ2-7; D perhaps matches TRBD1 (7 bases). The CDR3 is 14 residues long. Germline CDR1 reads MNHEY; CDR2 reads SVGAGI. Trimming shortened V by 6 bases and J by 2 bases, and 14 bases separated the two germline ends. CDR3 in DNA: TGTGCCAGCAGCTCAGGGGGAGGAACCTACGAGCAGTACTTC. It specifies CASSSGGGTYEQYF.

The chain uses TRBV11-2 and TRBJ1-4, with TRBD1 identical over 8 bases. This CDR3 region has 16 residues. Trimming cost V 2 bases and J 4 bases; bases outside gene matches: 6. The germline V gene encodes CDR1 SGHAT and CDR2 FQNNGV. The CDR3 DNA follows: TGTGCCAGCAGCTTAAGAGGACAGGGACTTAATGAAAAACTGTTTTTT. It specifies CASSLRGQGLNEKLFF.

This clonotype was seen repeatedly, ten times or more. V is TRBV20-1 and J is TRBJ2-7, with D possibly matching TRBD2 (5 bases). The CDR3 length is 14 residues. CDR1 and CDR2 from the germline V gene are DFQATT and SNEGSKA (reference sequence). Trimming pared 7 bases from V and 2 bases from J, leaving 18 bases between. CDR3 DNA: TGCAGTGTTCAGGACTTCGACAAGGCCTACGAGCAGTACTTC. This codes for CSVQDFDKAYEQYF.

Comment on this clonotype: At one end the junction does not follow the germline gene, possibly because of a read error. The chain links TRBV6-6 to TRBJ1-5; D is uncertain. The germline CDR1 and CDR2 sequences are MNHNY and SVGAGI (reference sequence). The CDR3 sequence is 11 residues long. The CDR3 spells CASSHNQPQHF. CDR3 coding DNA: TGTGCCAGCAGTCACAATCAACCCCAGCATTTT.

The J gene is TRBJ1-6, the V gene TRBV3-1; D is perhaps TRBD1 (5 bases). This CDR3 region has 14 residues. V was clipped by 4 bases and J by 6 bases, with 10 bases between them. Looked up from germline, CDR1 is LGHDT and CDR2 is YNNKEL (reference sequence). CDR3 coding DNA: TGTGCCAGCAGCCCCCGGGACGGTAATTCACCCCTCCACTTT. Protein: CASSPRDGNSPLHF.

This clonotype was observed a few times. The junction and the germline gene differ at one end; a read error may be behind it. The rearrangement uses TRBV19 and TRBJ2-1, with D unclear. In germline, CDR1 is LNHDA, CDR2 SQIVND (reference sequence). This CDR3 is built from 11 residues. This CDR3 reads CTSRFVNEQFF. CDR3 coding DNA: TGTACCAGTAGATTCGTCAATGAGCAGTTCTTC.

The chain employs TRBV27 and TRBJ1-3; no firm D call. Trimming removed 6 bases at V and 3 bases at J, with 9 bases between. The CDR3 totals 13 residues. CDR1 is MNHEY, CDR2 SMNVEV, per germline (reference sequence). CDR3 bases: TGTGCCAGCAGCCCGGGTTATGGAAACACCATATATTTT. This codes for CASSPGYGNTIYF.

In the case of this clonotype: This sequence may be a read error, since a much larger clone differs from it by one base. This rearrangement joins TRBV29-1 to TRBJ2-4; D possibly corresponds to TRBD2 (5 bases). CDR1 and CDR2 from the germline V gene are SQVTM and ANQGSEA. There are 10 residues in the CDR3. The CDR3 sequence: CSVELDERFF. In DNA, the CDR3 is TGCAGCGTTGAACTCGATGAGCGGTTCTTC.

This clonotype was counted ten times or more. J is TRBJ2-7 and V is TRBV28, with 10 positions matching TRBD2. Looked up from germline, CDR1 is MDHEN and CDR2 is SYDVKM. The junction had 5 bases not matched to a gene; V was cut back by 5 bases and J by 1 base. This CDR3 is built from 15 residues. In DNA form, the CDR3 reads TGTGCCAGCAGTGACGCGGGACTAGCGTCCTACGAGCAGTACTTC. Residues: CASSDAGLASYEQYF.

This clonotype was seen a handful of times. The chain uses TRBV7-9 and TRBJ2-7; D possibly corresponds to TRBD1 (6 bases). Germline CDR1 reads SEHNR; CDR2 reads FQNEAQ (reference sequence). This CDR3 contains 15 residues. Trimming removed 2 bases from V and 7 bases from J, with 18 bases in between. CDR3 in DNA: TGTGCCAGCAGCTTACTCACCGGGACATTACCGGAGCAGTACTTC. This translates into CASSLLTGTLPEQYF.

The chain combines TRBV30 with TRBJ1-1; TRBD1 aligns across 9 bases. After removal of 3 bases from V and 11 bases from J, the junction contained 10 bases not matched to a gene. Germline lookup yields CDR1 GTSNPN and CDR2 SVGIG (reference sequence). The CDR3 has 13 residues. The CDR3 loop reads CAWRRTGDMEAFF. The CDR3 DNA follows: TGTGCCTGGAGGCGGACAGGGGACATGGAGGCTTTCTTT.

This clonotype was picked up one time. A read error is likely, as this CDR3 ends without the conserved phenylalanine or tryptophan. Because the CDR3's place on the DNA is in doubt, the DNA is left out and the CDR3 is given as listed by TCRdb. The V and J genes are TRBV12-3 or TRBV12-4 and TRBJ2-2; the table's TRBD2 call for D was not verified on the DNA. Counting both end residues, the CDR3 totals 15 amino acids. CDR3 residues: CASSLQTSHTGEPFC.

The chain joins TRBV29-1 to TRBJ2-1; TRBD2 matches at 7 bases. Germline V CDR1 and CDR2: SQVTM, ANQGSEA. This CDR3 contains 15 residues. Unmatched junction bases numbered 12, after V lost 3 bases and J lost 7 bases. The CDR3 region has the DNA TGCAGCGTTGAGCTCTCCGCGGGAGCAGTGAATGAGCAGTTCTTC. Residues: CSVELSAGAVNEQFF.

As for this clonotype: This clone may be a read error of a much larger clone one base away. The chain links TRBV11-1 to TRBJ2-1; D unresolved. The J call could be wrong; TRBJ2-7 is a better fit for the DNA end. CDR3 length: 15 residues. Germline V gene lookup returns CDR1 SGHAT and CDR2 FQDESV (reference sequence). CDR3 amino acids: CASSLSLFYGDEQYF. DNA of the CDR3: TGTGCCAGCAGCCTTTCCTTGTTTTATGGCGATGAGCAGTACTTC.